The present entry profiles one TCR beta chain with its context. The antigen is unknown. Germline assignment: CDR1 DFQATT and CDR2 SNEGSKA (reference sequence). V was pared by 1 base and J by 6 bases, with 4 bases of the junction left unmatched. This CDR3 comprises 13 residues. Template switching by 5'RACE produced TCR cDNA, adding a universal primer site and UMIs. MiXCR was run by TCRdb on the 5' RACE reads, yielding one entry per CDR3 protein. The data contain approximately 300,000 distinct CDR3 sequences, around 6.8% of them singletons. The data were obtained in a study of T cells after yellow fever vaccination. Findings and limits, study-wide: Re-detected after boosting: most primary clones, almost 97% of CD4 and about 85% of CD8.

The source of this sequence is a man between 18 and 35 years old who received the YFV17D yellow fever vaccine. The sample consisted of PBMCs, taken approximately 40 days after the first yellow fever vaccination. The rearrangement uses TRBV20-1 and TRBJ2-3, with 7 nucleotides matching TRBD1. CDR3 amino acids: CSARVTGPDTQYF. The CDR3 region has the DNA TGCAGTGCTAGAGTGACAGGGCCCGATACGCAGTATTTT.